The 21 T cell receptor beta chains given below trace back to one sample, sequenced in a study of shared clonotypes between healthy human individuals. Produced via immunoSEQ multiplex PCR; TCRdb's table is partial and in-frame only. The table records roughly 1.4 million clones, approximately 98.5% of them present only once. Sequences were obtained from naive CD4+ T cells sorted from blood. The sample's subset: CD45RA+ positively selected. These receptors came from a man aged 25 to 40 in good health.

A note on this clone: Other DNA sequences from this sample encode an identical CDR3 as well. V gene TRBV28 combines with J gene TRBJ2-7; 11 nucleotides agree with TRBD1. V shed 2 bases, J shed 2 bases, and the junction held 2 bases outside the gene matches. The CDR3 contains 15 residues. From germline, CDR1 is MDHEN and CDR2 SYDVKM. CDR3 region: CASSLPGQGAYEQYF. The CDR3, as DNA: TGTGCCAGCAGTTTACCGGGACAGGGGGCCTACGAGCAGTACTTC.

Notes on this clone: Germline and junction disagree at one end, which may indicate a read error. V and J are TRBV7-9 and TRBJ2-5; a possible D gene is TRBD1 (6 bases). The V gene's germline CDR1 is SEHNR and CDR2 FQNEAQ (reference sequence). The CDR3 contains 14 residues. The CDR3 nucleotides are TGTGCCAGCAGCTTGGTGACAGGACAAGAGATCCAGTACTTC. This encodes CASSLVTGQEIQYF. Variable domain in full (rest from reference TRBV7-9 and TRBJ2-5): DTGVSQNPRHKITKRGQNVTFRCDPISEHNRLYWYRQTLGQGPEFLTYFQNEAQLEKSRLLSDRFSAERPKGSFSTLEIQRTEQGDSAMYLCASSLVTGQEIQYFGPGTRLLVL.

This clone has only one observation. The chain recombines TRBV28 with TRBJ1-5, with D perhaps matching TRBD1 (6 bases). The CDR3 spans 17 residues. V was clipped by 5 bases and J by 1 base, with 18 bases between them. Germline loops: CDR1 MDHEN, CDR2 SYDVKM. CDR3 nucleotides: TGTGCCAGCAGTGAAATTAACAGGGATGGGAGCAATCAGCCCCAGCATTTT. It is translated as CASSEINRDGSNQPQHF.

This chain connects TRBV11-2 to TRBJ1-1; 8 positions match TRBD1. CDR1 SGHAT and CDR2 FQNNGV come from the germline V gene. Trimming at V came to 5 bases and at J to 4 bases, leaving 12 bases not matched to a gene. There are 16 residues in the CDR3. CDR3 nucleotide sequence: TGTGCCAGCAGCCGCGTTGGACCGGACAGGGCCACTGAAGCTTTCTTT. Residues: CASSRVGPDRATEAFF.

The V and J genes are TRBV7-3 and TRBJ2-3; 8 positions match TRBD1. V shed 5 bases, J shed 1 base, and the junction held 5 bases outside the gene matches. This CDR3 spans 15 amino acids. Germline V gives CDR1 SGHTA, CDR2 FQGTGA. Here the CDR3 reads CASSQGQARTDTQYF. The CDR3 DNA follows: TGTGCCAGCAGCCAGGGACAGGCCCGCACAGATACGCAGTATTTT.

The rearrangement joins TRBV29-1 to TRBJ1-2, with 12 bases matching TRBD1. The ends lost 6 bases at V and 4 bases at J; junction bases unmatched: 12. This CDR3 is built from 16 residues. Germline V gives CDR1 SQVTM, CDR2 ANQGSEA. CDR3 sequence: CSVQPGTGGSGYGYTF. The CDR3, as DNA: TGCAGCGTCCAACCCGGGACAGGGGGCTCTGGCTATGGCTACACCTTC. Using reference TRBV29-1 and TRBJ1-2 for the parts outside the CDR3, the full variable domain is SAVISQKPSRDICQRGTSLTIQCQVDSQVTMMFWYRQQPGQSLTLIATANQGSEATYESGFVIDKFPISRPNLTFSTLTVSNMSPEDSSIYLCSVQPGTGGSGYGYTFGSGTRLTVV.

The V gene is TRBV18, the J gene TRBJ2-1; 8 positions match TRBD1. With V trimmed by 2 bases and J by 8 bases, 8 bases remained unmatched. The CDR3 covers 15 residues. The V gene's germline CDR1 is KGHSH and CDR2 LQKENI. The CDR3 region is CASSPRMDRAYEQFF. CDR3 in DNA: TGTGCCAGCTCACCAAGAATGGACAGGGCATATGAGCAGTTCTTC.

This chain joins TRBV13 and TRBJ1-2; D uncertain. Germline loops: CDR1 PRHDT, CDR2 FYEKMQ (reference sequence). V lost 6 bases and J lost 4, with 18 bases in between. This CDR3 is 15 amino acids long. In DNA form, the CDR3 reads TGTGCCAGCAGGCCTGGAGGACGCGGACCCTATGGCTACACCTTC. Translation gives CASRPGGRGPYGYTF.

J is TRBJ2-7 and V is TRBV10-1, with 7 bases identical to TRBD2. The CDR3 is made up of 13 amino acids. Germline assignment: CDR1 WNHNN and CDR2 SYGVQD (reference sequence). Unmatched junction bases numbered 2, after V lost 4 bases and J lost 2 bases. For the CDR3, the DNA is TGCGCCAGCAGTGTTGGGGGGGCCTACGAGCAGTACTTC. It encodes CASSVGGAYEQYF.

This chain uses TRBV6-4 with TRBJ2-1; 8 positions match TRBD2. V dropped 4 bases and J dropped 4; count of bases not matched to a gene: 6. This CDR3 has 15 amino acids. Germline V gene lookup returns CDR1 MRHNA and CDR2 SNTAGT. Here the CDR3 reads CASSAGTRSYNEQFF. The CDR3 nucleotides are TGTGCCAGCAGTGCCGGGACTAGGTCTTACAATGAGCAGTTCTTC.

The chain couples TRBV4-1 to TRBJ2-7, with 11 nucleotides matching TRBD2. Germline V gene lookup returns CDR1 MGHRA and CDR2 YSYEKL. V was clipped by 0 bases and J by 4 bases; unmatched bases: 5. This CDR3 has 16 residues. As DNA, the CDR3 is TGCGCCAGCAGCCAAGAAACTAGCGGGAGTTGGTACGAGCAGTACTTC. It translates to CASSQETSGSWYEQYF.

The gene calls are TRBV5-1 and TRBJ2-1, with a tentative D call TRBD1 (5 bases). CDR1 and CDR2 from the germline V gene are SGHRS and YFSETQ. The V and J ends lost 0 bases and 0 bases respectively, with 7 bases between them. The CDR3 extends over 15 amino acids. CDR3 DNA: TGCGCCAGCAGCTTGGCGCAGGGCTCCTACAATGAGCAGTTCTTC. Protein: CASSLAQGSYNEQFF.

J is TRBJ2-3 and V is TRBV28; TRBD1 matches at 9 bases. This CDR3 comprises 15 residues. V was pared by 6 bases and J by 3 bases, with 7 bases of the junction left unmatched. Germline V gene data show CDR1 as MDHEN and CDR2 as SYDVKM. The CDR3 region is CASSPPTGGTDTQYF. In nucleotides, the CDR3 is TGTGCCAGCAGCCCCCCGACAGGGGGTACAGATACGCAGTATTTT.

The chain recombines TRBV5-6 with TRBJ1-5; possibly TRBD1 for D (5 bases). In germline, CDR1 is SGHDT, CDR2 YYEEEE. V was shortened by 1 base and J by 6 bases, with 20 bases between the two germline ends. The CDR3 loop spans 17 amino acids. The CDR3 DNA reads as TGTGCCAGCAGCTTGTTTTTTGGTTCGGGGGAAGGTCAGCCCCAGCATTTT. Its translation: CASSLFFGSGEGQPQHF. Supplemented by reference TRBV5-6 and TRBJ1-5, the full variable domain reads DAGVTQSPTHLIKTRGQQVTLRCSPKSGHDTVSWYQQALGQGPQFIFQYYEEEERQRGNFPDRFSGHQFPNYSSELNVNALLLGDSALYLCASSLFFGSGEGQPQHFGDGTRLSIL.

The J gene is TRBJ2-5, the V gene TRBV7-9, with unresolved D. CDR3 length equals 12 residues. In germline, CDR1 is SEHNR, CDR2 FQNEAQ (reference sequence). V lost 5 bases and J 5 bases, leaving 9 bases between the germline ends. The DNA for the CDR3 is TGTGCCAGCAGCGAGTCAAGGGAGACCCAGTACTTC. It codes for CASSESRETQYF. Using reference TRBV7-9 and TRBJ2-5 for the parts outside the CDR3, the full variable domain is DTGVSQNPRHKITKRGQNVTFRCDPISEHNRLYWYRQTLGQGPEFLTYFQNEAQLEKSRLLSDRFSAERPKGSFSTLEIQRTEQGDSAMYLCASSESRETQYFGPGTRLLVL.

The chain carries TRBV19 and TRBJ2-7; 9 bases align to TRBD2. This CDR3 has 14 amino acids. J was trimmed by 3 bases and V by 6 bases; bases with no gene match: 6. In germline, CDR1 is LNHDA, CDR2 SQIVND (reference sequence). The CDR3 bases are TGTGCCAGTAGCCTGACTAGCGGATACTACGAGCAGTACTTC. It encodes CASSLTSGYYEQYF.

This chain links TRBV11-2 with TRBJ2-1; D is uncertain. The germline V gene has CDR1 SGHAT and CDR2 FQNNGV. V was shortened by 4 bases and J by 6 bases, with 10 bases between the two germline ends. The CDR3 has 13 amino acids. This CDR3 reads CASSYTPGNEQFF. The CDR3, as DNA: TGTGCCAGCAGCTACACCCCGGGCAATGAGCAGTTCTTC.

The chain links TRBV7-2 to TRBJ2-7; D remains unclear. CDR1 is SGHTA and CDR2 is FQGNSA in the germline V gene. The germline V and J ends were trimmed by 6 bases and 3 bases, with 6 bases remaining between them. The CDR3 totals 11 residues. The CDR3 DNA reads as TGTGCCAGCAGGGCTAACTACGAGCAGTACTTC. Translation: CASRANYEQYF.

This clone was recorded once. The J gene is TRBJ2-3, the V gene TRBV4-1; possibly TRBD2 for D (5 bases). Between the trimmed V and J ends, which lost 3 bases and 1 base, there was a span of 14 bases. This CDR3 is 16 amino acids long. Germline V gives CDR1 MGHRA, CDR2 YSYEKL. The CDR3 is CASSHDLALGTDTQYF. CDR3 nucleotide sequence: TGCGCCAGCAGCCACGATCTAGCTTTGGGCACAGATACGCAGTATTTT.

The V call is TRBV5-4, the J call TRBJ2-3; D is ambiguous. V was shortened by 7 bases and J by 4 bases, with 19 bases between the two germline ends. From germline, CDR1 is SGHNT and CDR2 YYREEE (reference sequence). The CDR3 consists of 15 residues. The DNA of the CDR3 is TGTGCCAGCGAAAACCGCCTAGTGGGTTCAGATACGCAGTATTTT. It is translated as CASENRLVGSDTQYF.

Concerning this clone itself: Different DNA sequences within this sample yield the same CDR3. V usage is TRBV7-3 and J usage is TRBJ2-1; 8 bases are shared with TRBD2. J gave up 2 bases and V 0 bases, and 0 bases lay outside the gene matches. The CDR3 spans 15 residues. CDR1 and CDR2 (germline): SGHTA, FQGTGA. CDR3 bases: TGTGCCAGCAGCTTAACTAGCGGGACCTACAATGAGCAGTTCTTC. Translated, it gives CASSLTSGTYNEQFF. The variable domain in full, with the rest retrieved from reference TRBV7-3 and TRBJ2-1, is GAGVSQTPSNKVTEKGKYVELRCDPISGHTALYWYRQSLGQGPEFLIYFQGTGAADDSGLPNDRFFAVRPEGSVSTLKIQRTERGDSAVYLCASSLTSGTYNEQFFGPGTRLTVL.